Below are 20 T cell receptor beta chains sequenced from a single sample in a study of shared clonotypes between healthy human individuals. The naive CD8 population came from CD45RO-negative cells selected for CCR7, without terminally differentiated effector memory CD45RA+ cells. Data came from immunoSEQ multiplex PCR; TCRdb stores just in-frame clones and leaves some out. The data contain around 2.1 million clones, 90% to 95% of them seen just once; the ten biggest clones take up under 2%. Sequencing used naive CD8+ T cells from PBMCs. The receptor source for this set is a man between 18 and 35 years old in good health. Some clones in this sample may be carry-over from other donors' samples.

In the case of this clone: Distinct nucleotide sequences in the sample also encode this CDR3. The CDR3 nucleotides are TGCGCCAGCAGGGCTAGCGGTAGCACAGATACGCAGTATTTT. This encodes CASRASGSTDTQYF. This chain uses TRBV5-1 with TRBJ2-3; 7 nucleotides match TRBD2. Per germline, CDR1 SGHRS and CDR2 YFSETQ. With V trimmed by 5 bases and J by 0 bases, 3 bases remained unmatched. This CDR3 is 14 amino acids long.

The chain carries TRBV28 and TRBJ2-1; D not resolved. The V gene lost 2 bases and the J gene lost 4 bases, with 6 bases spanning the gap. The germline V gene encodes CDR1 MDHEN and CDR2 SYDVKM. The CDR3 is 13 amino acids. The CDR3 region has the DNA TGTGCCAGCAGTTTAGCGTCGTACAATGAGCAGTTCTTC. Its translation is CASSLASYNEQFF. Drawing the rest from reference TRBV28 and TRBJ2-1, the complete variable domain is DVKVTQSSRYLVKRTGEKVFLECVQDMDHENMFWYRQDPGLGLRLIYFSYDVKMKEKGDIPEGYSVSREKKERFSLILESASTNQTSMYLCASSLASYNEQFFGPGTRLTVL.

This clone was counted a single time. This chain links TRBV27 with TRBJ2-1, with TRBD2 matching 8 bases. V dropped 4 bases and J dropped 7; count of bases not matched to a gene: 12. This CDR3 is built from 16 residues. CDR1 MNHEY and CDR2 SMNVEV come from the germline V gene (reference sequence). CDR3 protein: CASSWAPVAGMNEQFF. In DNA, the CDR3 is TGTGCCAGCAGTTGGGCCCCGGTAGCGGGAATGAATGAGCAGTTCTTC.

The chain employs TRBV19 and TRBJ2-7; unclear D gene. V lost 5 bases and J lost 2, with 13 bases in between. In germline, CDR1 is LNHDA, CDR2 SQIVND (reference sequence). The CDR3 totals 14 residues. CDR3 sequence (DNA): TGTGCCAGTAGTTTCGGACCCACCCCCTACGAGCAGTACTTC. Protein product: CASSFGPTPYEQYF.

This chain uses TRBV10-1 with TRBJ2-5; the match to TRBD1 covers 7 bases. The CDR3 loop spans 16 amino acids. The germline gives CDR1 WNHNN, CDR2 SYGVQD (reference sequence). Losses at the gene ends were 4 bases for V and 5 bases for J; bases not matched to a gene: 13. The CDR3 reads CASSARELGGRETQYF. The CDR3 DNA reads TGCGCCAGCAGTGCCCGAGAACTAGGGGGCAGGGAGACCCAGTACTTC.

This clone was picked up one time. This sequence joins TRBV6-1 and TRBJ2-1; the match to TRBD2 covers 12 bases. From germline, CDR1 is MNHNS and CDR2 SASEGT. Trimming at V came to 2 bases and at J to 5 bases, leaving 1 base not matched to a gene. The CDR3 runs to 15 residues. This chain's CDR3 is CASSELAGGNNEQFF. The CDR3 nucleotides are TGTGCCAGCAGTGAACTAGCGGGAGGGAACAATGAGCAGTTCTTC.

The CDR3 protein is CASSQDTKNIQYF. CDR3 sequence (DNA): TGTGCCAGCAGCCAGGACACCAAAAACATTCAGTACTTC. J is TRBJ2-4 and V is TRBV7-9, with D perhaps TRBD1 (5 bases). Germline CDR1 and CDR2: SEHNR and FQNEAQ (reference sequence). Trimming pared 5 bases from V and 2 bases from J, leaving 7 bases between. This CDR3 has 13 amino acids.

The chain uses TRBV9 and TRBJ2-4, with D maybe TRBD2 (6 bases). Germline CDR1 SGDLS, CDR2 YYNGEE. The V end was cut by 4 bases, the J end by 4 bases, with 15 bases between. This CDR3 region has 15 residues. DNA of the CDR3: TGTGCCAGCAGCCATAGTAGCGGAATAAAAAACATTCAGTACTTC. It yields the protein CASSHSSGIKNIQYF.

The V call is TRBV4-1, the J call TRBJ2-7; no definite D call. Germline lookup yields CDR1 MGHRA and CDR2 YSYEKL. Trimming shortened V by 0 bases and J by 0 bases, and 18 bases separated the two germline ends. There are 18 residues in the CDR3. The CDR3 reads CASSQEITVTPSSYEQYF. CDR3 nucleotides: TGCGCCAGCAGCCAAGAAATTACTGTAACTCCCAGCTCCTACGAGCAGTACTTC.

V gene TRBV11-2 combines with J gene TRBJ2-5; the D gene is possibly TRBD1 (5 bases). The CDR3 covers 15 residues. CDR1 is SGHAT, CDR2 FQNNGV, per germline. V dropped 0 bases and J dropped 5 bases, with 13 bases sitting between them. CDR3 region: CASSLEAGSGETQYF. The CDR3 DNA reads TGTGCCAGCAGCTTAGAGGCAGGGTCCGGGGAGACCCAGTACTTC.

Comments on this clone: Other nucleotide sequences from this sample produce the same CDR3. This chain uses TRBV6-1 with TRBJ2-1; 7 bases are shared with TRBD1. CDR1 MNHNS and CDR2 SASEGT come from the germline V gene. The V segment lost 3 bases and the J segment 0 bases; nucleotides outside the gene matches: 2. CDR3 size: 15 residues. In nucleotides, the CDR3 is TGTGCCAGCAGTGAGGACAGGAGCTCCTACAATGAGCAGTTCTTC. It encodes CASSEDRSSYNEQFF.

The rearrangement links TRBV10-2 to TRBJ2-5; no clear D gene. The V end lost 5 bases, the J end lost 2 bases, and 12 bases lay between the germline ends. CDR1 is WSHSY, CDR2 SAAADI, per germline. CDR3 length equals 14 residues. As DNA, the CDR3 is TGCGCCAGCAGTCTAACCGGGTCTCAAGAGACCCAGTACTTC. As protein: CASSLTGSQETQYF.

The genes are TRBV7-9 and TRBJ2-7; the D is unclear. The length of the CDR3 is 14 residues. Germline V gene sequence: CDR1 SEHNR, CDR2 FQNEAQ (reference sequence). The V and J ends lost 2 bases and 1 base respectively, with 9 bases between them. The CDR3: CASSLQESSYEQYF. For the CDR3, the DNA is TGTGCCAGCAGCTTACAGGAGAGTTCCTACGAGCAGTACTTC.

V gene TRBV27 combines with J gene TRBJ1-2; 9 positions match TRBD1. The CDR3 sequence is 14 residues long. The J segment lost 8 bases and the V segment lost 5 bases, leaving 9 bases of the junction unmatched. Germline V gene sequence: CDR1 MNHEY, CDR2 SMNVEV (reference sequence). CDR3 in amino acids: CASSQATGGDGYTF. The CDR3 region has the DNA TGTGCCAGCAGTCAGGCTACAGGGGGCGACGGCTACACCTTC.

The chain is built from TRBV9 and TRBJ1-5; D remains unclear. Trimming left V 7 bases short and J 4 bases short, with 12 bases between. This CDR3 is built from 13 residues. Per germline, CDR1 SGDLS and CDR2 YYNGEE. CDR3 in DNA: TGTGCCAGCGGTAGACGCCCTAATCAGCCCCAGCATTTT. It yields the protein CASGRRPNQPQHF.

To note about this clone: Other DNA variants within this sample encode the same CDR3. The rearrangement joins TRBV7-2 to TRBJ2-5; D remains unclear. CDR3 length equals 12 residues. V gave up 5 bases and J gave up 3 bases, with 7 bases separating them. CDR1 is SGHTA, CDR2 FQGNSA, per germline. This chain's CDR3 is CASSPREETQYF. The CDR3 DNA reads TGTGCCAGCAGCCCAAGGGAAGAGACCCAGTACTTC.

The chain is built from TRBV28 and TRBJ2-2; D might be TRBD2 (5 bases). The ends were cut back, 6 bases at V and 7 bases at J, with 15 bases in the middle. CDR3 length: 14 amino acids. Germline assignment: CDR1 MDHEN and CDR2 SYDVKM. This CDR3 reads CASSSPREGGELFF. CDR3 nucleotide sequence: TGTGCCAGCAGCTCCCCGAGGGAAGGCGGGGAGCTGTTTTTT.

The V gene is TRBV9, the J gene TRBJ2-3; 13 bases line up with TRBD2. The germline V gene encodes CDR1 SGDLS and CDR2 YYNGEE. V shed 7 bases, J shed 4 bases, and the junction held 6 bases outside the gene matches. This CDR3 comprises 15 residues. CDR3 in DNA: TGTGCCAGCGATCGGGGACTAGCGGGATCAGATACGCAGTATTTT. It encodes CASDRGLAGSDTQYF.

This clone showed up just a few times. The chain is built from TRBV6-5 and TRBJ1-5; 8 bases agree with TRBD1. Germline V lookup: CDR1 MNHEY, CDR2 SVGAGI. The CDR3 extends over 14 amino acids. V was clipped by 6 bases and J by 7 bases; unmatched bases: 8. This CDR3 reads CASRAGTGVQPQHF. The CDR3 DNA reads as TGTGCCAGCAGGGCCGGGACAGGAGTCCAGCCCCAGCATTTT.

The rearrangement uses TRBV9 and TRBJ2-3; D possibly corresponds to TRBD1 (6 bases). Deletions cut 4 bases from V and 8 bases from J, with 23 bases between. This CDR3 has 16 amino acids. Germline V gives CDR1 SGDLS, CDR2 YYNGEE. CDR3 amino acids: CASSPRGSLAFGTQYF. Here the CDR3 DNA reads TGTGCCAGCAGCCCAAGGGGGTCCCTAGCCTTCGGTACGCAGTATTTT.